Listed here are 12 T cell receptor beta chains from one sample, sequenced in a study of control samples from healthy donors and cancer patients. Measured with immunoSEQ multiplex PCR; TCRdb has only the in-frame clones, and not every one. The sample includes 400,000 to 450,000 clones, 75% to 95% of them seen just once. The sequencing sample was made of PBMCs. Receptors were obtained from a man between 40 and 49 years old with head and neck cancer.

This chain uses TRBV24-1 with TRBJ2-2, with a possible D match to TRBD1 (5 bases). This CDR3 region has 15 residues. Germline loops: CDR1 KGHDR, CDR2 SFDVKD. V gave up 5 bases and J gave up 1 base, with 10 bases separating them. CDR3 amino acids: CATSGQGGNTGELFF. The CDR3 DNA is TGTGCCACCAGTGGGCAGGGTGGGAACACCGGGGAGCTGTTTTTT.

The chain has TRBV7-3 and TRBJ1-2; 8 positions agree with TRBD1. The CDR3 is 13 residues long. With V trimmed by 5 bases and J by 6 bases, 5 bases remained unmatched. CDR1 and CDR2 (germline): SGHTA, FQGTGA. The CDR3 DNA follows: TGTGCCAGCAGCCGGATGGACAGGGATGGCTACACCTTC. Translation: CASSRMDRDGYTF.

The chain joins TRBV24-1 to TRBJ1-5; no reliable D call. The CDR3 is 16 amino acids. V lost 4 bases and J 1 base, leaving 13 bases between the germline ends. The germline CDR1 and CDR2 sequences are KGHDR and SFDVKD. The CDR3 coding sequence is TGTGCCACCAGTGAGTCAACGGGAAGCAGCAATCAGCCCCAGCATTTT. Translating it yields CATSESTGSSNQPQHF.

This chain uses TRBV7-9 with TRBJ2-1; 10 bases line up with TRBD1. V dropped 1 base and J dropped 8; count of bases not matched to a gene: 5. Germline V gene sequence: CDR1 SEHNR, CDR2 FQNEAQ (reference sequence). The CDR3 consists of 15 residues. The CDR3 DNA reads as TGTGCCAGCAGCTTAGGACAGGGGGCCTTTTATGAGCAGTTCTTC. Translated, it gives CASSLGQGAFYEQFF.

This clone was seen a single time. The chain is built from TRBV5-4 and TRBJ1-3; D is ambiguous. Deletions cut 3 bases from V and 2 bases from J, with 12 bases between. The CDR3 sequence is 15 residues long. CDR1 and CDR2 (germline): SGHNT, YYREEE (reference sequence). The CDR3 reads CASSSGVLTGNTIYF. CDR3 coding DNA: TGTGCCAGCAGCTCCGGGGTTCTAACTGGAAACACCATATATTTT.

The chain is built from TRBV7-3 and TRBJ1-1; D uncertain. Trimming left V 5 bases short and J 5 bases short, with 12 bases between. This CDR3 region has 13 residues. From germline, CDR1 is SGHTA and CDR2 FQGTGA. CDR3 sequence reads: CASSQTVNTEAFF. The CDR3 DNA follows: TGTGCCAGCAGCCAAACTGTCAATACTGAAGCTTTCTTT.

This chain joins TRBV5-1 and TRBJ2-1; 10 nucleotides match TRBD1. Per the germline V gene, CDR1 is SGHRS and CDR2 is YFSETQ. The CDR3 has 14 residues. V was clipped by 3 bases and J by 10 bases; unmatched bases: 7. The CDR3 reads CASSWGTGAREQFF. The CDR3 DNA reads TGCGCCAGCAGCTGGGGGACAGGGGCCCGCGAGCAGTTCTTC.

The chain carries TRBV19 and TRBJ2-2, with TRBD2 matching over 14 bases. V dropped 8 bases and J dropped 2; count of bases not matched to a gene: 7. CDR3 size: 17 residues. The germline V gene has CDR1 LNHDA and CDR2 SQIVND (reference sequence). The CDR3 DNA reads TGTGCCAGTCTGGGACTAGCGGGAGTGGAAAACACCGGGGAGCTGTTTTTT. Its protein product is CASLGLAGVENTGELFF.

This sequence joins TRBV5-1 and TRBJ1-1; D is perhaps TRBD1 (6 bases). CDR3 length: 13 residues. Germline V gene lookup returns CDR1 SGHRS and CDR2 YFSETQ. The V end lost 4 bases, the J end lost 4 bases, and 11 bases lay between the germline ends. DNA for the CDR3: TGCGCCAGCAGCCCACAGGGAAGCACTGAAGCTTTCTTT. Protein: CASSPQGSTEAFF.

The V call is TRBV27, the J call TRBJ2-7; 8 bases align to TRBD2. This CDR3 is 14 amino acids long. The V gene's germline CDR1 is MNHEY and CDR2 SMNVEV (reference sequence). V lost 2 bases to trimming and J lost 7 bases; unmatched junction nucleotides: 7. The CDR3 reads CASSLSGTRGEQYF. As DNA, the CDR3 is TGTGCCAGCAGTTTAAGCGGGACTAGAGGGGAGCAGTACTTC.

The V call is TRBV7-2, the J call TRBJ2-7; no reliable D call. The V and J ends lost 2 bases and 2 bases respectively, with 16 bases between them. In germline, CDR1 is SGHTA, CDR2 FQGNSA. The CDR3 has 16 amino acids. The CDR3 spells CASSLSSPMITYEQYF. The CDR3 DNA follows: TGTGCCAGCAGCTTATCATCCCCTATGATTACCTACGAGCAGTACTTC.

The J gene is TRBJ1-1, the V gene TRBV20-1; no firm D call. The V end lost 3 bases, the J end lost 4 bases, and 15 bases lay between the germline ends. The germline CDR1 and CDR2 sequences are DFQATT and SNEGSKA (reference sequence). CDR3 length: 14 amino acids. This CDR3 reads CSASKEGSGTEAFF. The CDR3 nucleotides read TGCAGTGCTAGTAAGGAGGGCAGTGGCACTGAAGCTTTCTTT.